These 24 T cell receptor beta chains were sequenced from one sample in a study of blood T cell repertoires in COVID-19. Generated by immunoSEQ multiplex PCR, the TCRdb table keeps only in-frame clones and is missing some. The repertoire consists of some 74,000 clones, with approximately 83% occurring once and the leading ten covering approximately 40%. Sequenced input: peripheral blood. All receptors come from an elderly man with acute or convalescent COVID-19.

This chain uses TRBV29-1 with TRBJ2-1; D uncertain. This CDR3 contains 12 residues. V lost 6 bases and J 0 bases, leaving 6 bases between the germline ends. Germline lookup yields CDR1 SQVTM and CDR2 ANQGSEA. The DNA of the CDR3 is TGCAGCGTCGCGAGCTCCTACAATGAGCAGTTCTTC. As protein: CSVASSYNEQFF.

This clone has only one observation. The genes are TRBV2 and TRBJ1-2; D is possibly TRBD1 (6 bases). The CDR3 covers 13 residues. Trimming stripped 9 bases from V and 8 bases from J, with 19 bases between. Germline V gene sequence: CDR1 SNHLY, CDR2 FYNNEI. CDR3 coding DNA: TGTGCCAGAACGGACAGCCACTTGCGGGGCTACACCTTC. Translated, it gives CARTDSHLRGYTF.

This chain connects TRBV5-8 to TRBJ2-5, with D maybe TRBD1 (6 bases). Looked up from germline, CDR1 is SGHTS and CDR2 is YDEGEE. CDR3 length: 17 amino acids. V was clipped by 0 bases and J by 5 bases, with 20 bases between them. The CDR3 DNA reads TGTGCCAGCAGCTTGGATGGCAGGGGAGTTGGGTTCGAGACCCAGTACTTC. This codes for CASSLDGRGVGFETQYF.

This sequence joins TRBV11-1 and TRBJ1-4; 9 nucleotides line up with TRBD1. V lost 2 bases, J lost 5 bases, and 6 bases stayed unmatched. Germline CDR1 is SGHAT and CDR2 is FQDESV (reference sequence). CDR3 size: 16 residues. The CDR3 DNA reads as TGTGCCAGCAGCTTATCCTTCGGGACAGGGAATGAAAAACTGTTTTTT. Translated: CASSLSFGTGNEKLFF.

The chain recombines TRBV6-5 with TRBJ1-2; no clear D. Per the germline V gene, CDR1 is MNHEY and CDR2 is SVGAGI. V was shortened by 1 base and J by 8 bases, with 14 bases between the two germline ends. The CDR3 is 14 residues long. The CDR3 spells CASSYFPGKRGYTF. CDR3 nucleotide sequence: TGTGCCAGCAGTTACTTCCCCGGGAAGCGCGGCTACACCTTC.

The chain is built from TRBV6-2 or TRBV6-3 and TRBJ2-3, with 10 bases matching TRBD2. CDR1 is MNHEY, CDR2 SVGEGT, per germline. Losses at the gene ends were 5 bases for V and 2 bases for J; bases not matched to a gene: 4. The CDR3 is made up of 15 amino acids. This chain's CDR3 is CASSGLAVYTDTQYF. The CDR3 region has the DNA TGTGCCAGCAGTGGACTAGCGGTGTACACAGATACGCAGTATTTT.

The V gene is TRBV5-4, the J gene TRBJ2-7; 12 nucleotides align to TRBD2. The CDR3 is made up of 15 amino acids. The junction had 4 bases not matched to a gene; V was cut back by 3 bases and J by 3 bases. Germline V gene lookup returns CDR1 SGHNT and CDR2 YYREEE (reference sequence). This CDR3 reads CASSSLTSGSYEQYF. DNA of the CDR3: TGTGCCAGCAGCTCCCTGACTAGCGGGAGCTACGAGCAGTACTTC.

The V and J genes are TRBV24-1 and TRBJ2-2, with D hard to call. Deletions cut 8 bases from V and 3 bases from J, with 9 bases between. Germline values: CDR1 KGHDR, CDR2 SFDVKD. This CDR3 spans 13 amino acids. The CDR3 DNA follows: TGTGCCACCAAACAGTTTGACACCGGGGAGCTGTTTTTT. Its translation is CATKQFDTGELFF.

This chain joins TRBV19 and TRBJ1-2; TRBD1 aligns across 8 bases. The CDR3 loop spans 18 amino acids. Germline CDR1 is LNHDA and CDR2 is SQIVND (reference sequence). V shed 4 bases, J shed 8 bases, and the junction held 21 bases outside the gene matches. CDR3 nucleotides: TGTGCCAGTAGTACCCCGGACAGGGCTGCCCTCGTCTCCTTCGGCTACACCTTC. Translated, it gives CASSTPDRAALVSFGYTF.

V and J are TRBV19 and TRBJ2-3; 11 nucleotides match TRBD2. Germline CDR1 and CDR2: LNHDA and SQIVND (reference sequence). The CDR3 contains 20 residues. Germline trimming cut 3 bases from V and 3 bases from J; bases unmatched to any gene: 17. In DNA form, the CDR3 reads TGTGCCAGTAGTATCTCTGGGTCCTTGCTAGCGGGGGGCAAAACAGATACGCAGTATTTT. This codes for CASSISGSLLAGGKTDTQYF.

This chain connects TRBV18 to TRBJ2-7; 8 bases line up with TRBD1. Germline V CDR1 and CDR2: KGHSH, LQKENI. The CDR3 is made up of 14 amino acids. V dropped 5 bases and J dropped 6; count of bases not matched to a gene: 9. The DNA for the CDR3 is TGTGCCAGCTCAGACACAGGGGGTAGGGGCGAGCAGTACTTC. Translated, it gives CASSDTGGRGEQYF.

This rearrangement joins TRBV18 to TRBJ1-6; possible D gene TRBD1, 5 bases. With 3 bases removed from V and 7 bases from J, the gap between germline ends came to 13 bases. CDR1 and CDR2 from the germline V gene are KGHSH and LQKENI. This CDR3 comprises 15 residues. CDR3 bases: TGTGCCAGCTCACCCGATTGGGGGGTAAATTCACCCCTCCACTTT. It is translated as CASSPDWGVNSPLHF.

The chain recombines TRBV4-1 with TRBJ2-1; possible D gene TRBD2, 5 bases. The CDR3 spans 16 residues. The germline V and J ends were trimmed by 0 bases and 6 bases, with 15 bases remaining between them. Germline V CDR1 and CDR2: MGHRA, YSYEKL. CDR3: CASSQERTGILNEQFF. The CDR3 region has the DNA TGCGCCAGCAGCCAAGAAAGGACTGGGATACTCAATGAGCAGTTCTTC.

This clone was detected only a few times. The chain joins TRBV25-1 to TRBJ1-6; TRBD1 matches 7 bases. CDR1 and CDR2 from the germline V gene are MGHDK and SYGVNS. Trimming at V came to 5 bases and at J to 10 bases, leaving 5 bases not matched to a gene. The CDR3 length is 13 residues. The DNA for the CDR3 is TGTGCCAGCAGTCGGGACAGTATATCACCCCTCCACTTT. Amino acids: CASSRDSISPLHF.

This rearrangement joins TRBV18 to TRBJ2-2, with 9 bases lining up with TRBD2. The V and J ends lost 3 bases and 5 bases, in that order; junction bases with no gene match: 4. Germline CDR1 reads KGHSH; CDR2 reads LQKENI. This CDR3 spans 15 amino acids. The CDR3 spells CASSPGAGGTGELFF. In nucleotides, the CDR3 is TGTGCCAGCTCACCTGGAGCGGGAGGAACCGGGGAGCTGTTTTTT.

The gene calls are TRBV24-1 and TRBJ1-5; D is possibly TRBD1 (6 bases). Germline lookup yields CDR1 KGHDR and CDR2 SFDVKD. The CDR3 runs 14 residues. The V end was cut by 9 bases, the J end by 2 bases, with 13 bases between. The CDR3 is CATPPGGGNQPQHF. In nucleotides, the CDR3 is TGTGCCACCCCCCCGGGGGGCGGCAATCAGCCCCAGCATTTT.

V usage is TRBV5-1 and J usage is TRBJ2-7; 9 bases match TRBD1. The CDR3 loop spans 16 amino acids. Unmatched junction bases numbered 14, after V lost 5 bases and J lost 5 bases. The V gene's germline CDR1 is SGHRS and CDR2 YFSETQ. This CDR3 reads CASSSRDRDGTHEQYF. In DNA, the CDR3 is TGCGCCAGCAGTTCCCGGGACAGGGATGGGACTCACGAGCAGTACTTC.

The genes are TRBV19 and TRBJ1-2; D is possibly TRBD1 (6 bases). Germline values: CDR1 LNHDA, CDR2 SQIVND (reference sequence). V was cut by 2 bases and J by 4 bases, with 11 bases left in between. CDR3 size: 14 residues. CDR3 DNA: TGTGCCAGTAGTATATGGGGGCTGGCCTATGGCTACACCTTC. This translates into CASSIWGLAYGYTF.

The chain employs TRBV28 and TRBJ2-1, with D possibly being TRBD1 (5 bases). Trimming shortened V by 4 bases and J by 1 base, and 17 bases separated the two germline ends. This CDR3 is built from 17 residues. Germline assignment: CDR1 MDHEN and CDR2 SYDVKM. The CDR3 protein is CASSSVVGLGSYNEQFF. The CDR3 nucleotides read TGTGCCAGCAGTTCCGTCGTGGGGCTGGGTTCCTACAATGAGCAGTTCTTC. Full variable domain (outside the CDR3, taken from reference TRBV28 and TRBJ2-1): DVKVTQSSRYLVKRTGEKVFLECVQDMDHENMFWYRQDPGLGLRLIYFSYDVKMKEKGDIPEGYSVSREKKERFSLILESASTNQTSMYLCASSSVVGLGSYNEQFFGPGTRLTVL.

V gene TRBV29-1 combines with J gene TRBJ2-1; 11 nucleotides agree with TRBD1. Germline CDR1 reads SQVTM; CDR2 reads ANQGSEA. This CDR3 spans 15 amino acids. Germline trimming cut 6 bases from V and 2 bases from J; bases unmatched to any gene: 6. This chain's CDR3 is CSVVPGQGAYNEQFF. CDR3 bases: TGCAGCGTCGTTCCGGGACAGGGGGCCTACAATGAGCAGTTCTTC.

The chain joins TRBV4-1 to TRBJ2-5; TRBD1 might be the D (8 bases). Per the germline V gene, CDR1 is MGHRA and CDR2 is YSYEKL. This CDR3 has 15 amino acids. Trimming left V 1 base short and J 5 bases short, with 14 bases between. The CDR3 is CASSQGGQGGETQYF. In DNA, the CDR3 is TGCGCCAGCAGCCAAGGCGGACAGGGAGGGGAGACCCAGTACTTC.

CDR3 region: CASSQDGRRDEKLFF. The CDR3 coding sequence is TGCGCCAGCAGCCAAGATGGTCGCAGGGATGAAAAACTGTTTTTT. The J gene is TRBJ1-4, the V gene TRBV4-3; D may be TRBD1 (5 bases). Per germline, CDR1 LGHNA and CDR2 YSLEER. V was trimmed by 0 bases and J by 6 bases, leaving 11 bases between them. The CDR3 is made up of 15 amino acids.

This chain joins TRBV7-6 and TRBJ2-5, with D unclear. Germline CDR1 reads SGHVS; CDR2 reads FNYEAQ. CDR3 length equals 13 residues. Trimming pared 1 base from V and 2 bases from J, leaving 5 bases between. The CDR3 bases are TGTGCCAGCAGCTTAGTACAGCAAGAGACCCAGTACTTC. Protein product: CASSLVQQETQYF.

V usage is TRBV15 and J usage is TRBJ2-7, with 7 bases fitting TRBD1. Germline CDR1 reads LNHNV; CDR2 reads YYDKDF (reference sequence). The CDR3 contains 18 residues. Losses at the gene ends were 5 bases for V and 0 bases for J; bases not matched to a gene: 16. In nucleotides, the CDR3 is TGTGCCACCAGCCCGCCCCTCATACCGGGACAGAGCTCCTACGAGCAGTACTTC. Its translation is CATSPPLIPGQSSYEQYF.